This note documents a single T cell receptor (beta chain) sequence. Its antigen remains unknown. The junction shows a germline mismatch at one end, possibly a read error. This sample was taken from a study of post-analysis software for immune sequencing data. Study background: Courses of disease covered relapsing-remitting, secondary progressive and progressive-relapsing multiple sclerosis.

The TCR beta cDNA libraries carried unique molecular identifiers. Each CDR3 protein gets one entry after TCRdb re-called the PCR reads with MiXCR. Of about 820,000 distinct CDR3 sequences in the sample, roughly 50% were seen once. Germline V gene lookup returns CDR1 SGDLS and CDR2 YYNGEE. This CDR3 has 15 residues. Study-wide findings and caveats: F-measure co-clustering was strong for batch-matched samples. Significantly decreased normalized Chao1 diversity was recorded for multiple sclerosis patients relative to controls. Comparison of patients with controls showed about 5 TRBV segments more frequent in patients, TRBV5-6, TRBV5-1 and TRBV20-1 among them.

Sequences were obtained from blood. The chain combines TRBV9 with TRBJ1-6; no firm D call. The clonotype comes from a girl aged 5-17 years with multiple sclerosis. CDR3 protein: CASSPGDRNNSPLHF. The CDR3 bases are TGTGCCAGCAGCCCCGGAGACCGTAATAATTCACCCCTCCACTTC.